Below, 18 T cell receptor beta chains from the same sample are listed, as sequenced in a study of blood T cells in healthy people across ages. A sample-barcoded 5' primer and a J-beta primer mix were used in a second PCR of roughly 7 to 11 cycles. TCRdb processed the 5' RACE reads anew with MiXCR; each CDR3 protein has one entry. The table includes about 1.5 million distinct CDR3 sequences, about 43% detected once. The specimen sequenced was blood. Receptors originate from a woman between 18 and 29 years old in good health.

V usage is TRBV2 and J usage is TRBJ2-4; 11 positions agree with TRBD2. The CDR3 runs to 16 residues. V dropped 6 bases and J dropped 1; count of bases not matched to a gene: 5. Germline loops: CDR1 SNHLY, CDR2 FYNNEI. CDR3 nucleotide sequence: TGTGCCAGCAGCGCATCTAGCGGGGGGGCCAAAAACATTCAGTACTTC. Its translation: CASSASSGGAKNIQYF.

The V gene is TRBV7-2, the J gene TRBJ2-3; D perhaps matches TRBD2 (7 bases). This CDR3 region has 16 residues. Between the trimmed V and J ends, which lost 1 base and 1 base, there was a span of 12 bases. Germline V gives CDR1 SGHTA, CDR2 FQGNSA. The CDR3 DNA sequence: TGTGCCAGCAGCTTAGGTCGGGGGGCTCGCACAGATACGCAGTATTTT. Translated, it gives CASSLGRGARTDTQYF.

The V gene is TRBV6-5, the J gene TRBJ1-5, with a tentative D call TRBD1 (6 bases). Deletions cut 6 bases from V and 4 bases from J, with 13 bases between. Germline V gene data show CDR1 as MNHEY and CDR2 as SVGAGI. The CDR3 runs to 14 residues. The CDR3 sequence is CASSLGQKNQPQHF. The CDR3 DNA follows: TGTGCCAGCAGCCTTGGACAGAAAAATCAGCCCCAGCATTTT.

The V call is TRBV10-3, the J call TRBJ1-2; maybe TRBD1 (5 bases). Germline V gives CDR1 ENHRY, CDR2 SYGVKD. Trimming took 6 bases from V and 4 from J, leaving 15 bases between them. The CDR3 is made up of 14 amino acids. This CDR3 reads CAIRGDGEVYGYTF. CDR3 sequence (DNA): TGTGCCATCAGGGGGGACGGCGAAGTCTATGGCTACACCTTC.

This clonotype was seen a few times. The chain couples TRBV25-1 to TRBJ2-5, with D possibly being TRBD1 (6 bases). The V gene's germline CDR1 is MGHDK and CDR2 SYGVNS. The germline V and J ends were trimmed by 6 bases and 5 bases, with 16 bases remaining between them. The CDR3 length is 14 residues. In nucleotides, the CDR3 is TGTGCCAGCAGAGGAGGACAGACCTGGGAGACCCAGTACTTC. It translates to CASRGGQTWETQYF.

The chain employs TRBV30 and TRBJ1-1, with a tentative D call TRBD1 (5 bases). This CDR3 has 13 amino acids. V lost 7 bases and J lost 0, with 12 bases in between. From germline, CDR1 is GTSNPN and CDR2 SVGIG (reference sequence). This chain's CDR3 is CASEQEMNTEAFF. CDR3 sequence (DNA): TGTGCCTCTGAACAGGAGATGAACACTGAAGCTTTCTTT.

Only one count was recorded for this clonotype. V gene TRBV19 combines with J gene TRBJ1-1, with a weak D call TRBD1 (5 bases). CDR3 size: 15 residues. Germline lookup yields CDR1 LNHDA and CDR2 SQIVND (reference sequence). V was shortened by 6 bases and J by 4 bases, with 18 bases between the two germline ends. CDR3 amino acids: CASSWGGSRATEAFF. In DNA form, the CDR3 reads TGTGCCAGTAGCTGGGGGGGTTCGCGGGCCACTGAAGCTTTCTTT.

The chain joins TRBV27 to TRBJ2-4, with 8 bases lining up with TRBD1. The J call may be incorrect, as the DNA end agrees better with TRBJ2-7. Germline CDR1 MNHEY, CDR2 SMNVEV (reference sequence). This CDR3 contains 15 residues. CDR3 nucleotides: TGTGCCAGCAGTCCACCGGGACAGGAGACCTACGAGCAGTACTTC. Its translation is CASSPPGQETYEQYF.

The chain uses TRBV5-6 and TRBJ2-7; 11 bases are a match to TRBD1. The CDR3 is made up of 15 amino acids. J gave up 6 bases and V 2 bases, and 7 bases lay outside the gene matches. Germline CDR1 SGHDT, CDR2 YYEEEE. CDR3 coding DNA: TGTGCCAGCAGCTTCCATCGGACAGGGGGCAGCGAGCAGTACTTC. Translated: CASSFHRTGGSEQYF. The full variable domain, in which reference TRBV5-6 and TRBJ2-7 provide the parts outside the CDR3, is DAGVTQSPTHLIKTRGQQVTLRCSPKSGHDTVSWYQQALGQGPQFIFQYYEEEERQRGNFPDRFSGHQFPNYSSELNVNALLLGDSALYLCASSFHRTGGSEQYFGPGTRLTVT.

This clonotype has a handful of counts. This rearrangement joins TRBV3-1 to TRBJ2-5, with 9 bases aligning to TRBD2. J gave up 11 bases and V 6 bases, and 16 bases lay outside the gene matches. The CDR3 contains 15 residues. Germline V gene data show CDR1 as LGHDT and CDR2 as YNNKEL (reference sequence). CDR3 nucleotide sequence: TGTGCCAGCAGGAATAGCGGGGGTTACTACAATGAGCAGTACTTC. It encodes CASRNSGGYYNEQYF.

For this clonotype: Germline is not matched at one junction end, which may reflect a read error. This sequence joins TRBV24-1 and TRBJ2-1, with 9 bases fitting TRBD2. This CDR3 comprises 14 residues. Per the germline V gene, CDR1 is KGHDR and CDR2 is SFDVKD. The CDR3 here is CATGEAGGDYEQFF. The CDR3 DNA sequence: TGTGCCACCGGTGAGGCGGGAGGGGATTATGAGCAGTTCTTC.

The chain employs TRBV27 and TRBJ1-4, with D possibly TRBD1 on 5 matching bases. This CDR3 is built from 14 residues. The V and J ends lost 0 bases and 6 bases respectively, with 8 bases between them. The germline CDR1 and CDR2 sequences are MNHEY and SMNVEV (reference sequence). The CDR3 DNA is TGTGCCAGCAGTTTATCGGTCAGGGATGAAAAACTGTTTTTT. Its protein is CASSLSVRDEKLFF. The full variable domain, completed using reference TRBV27 and TRBJ1-4, is EAQVTQNPRYLITVTGKKLTVTCSQNMNHEYMSWYRQDPGLGLRQIYYSMNVEVTDKGDVPEGYKVSRKEKRNFPLILESPSPNQTSLYFCASSLSVRDEKLFFGSGTQLSVL.

A few counts support this clonotype. The CDR3 DNA is TGTGCCAGCAGCGTAGCGTCGATAAATACGCAGTATTTT. This sequence encodes CASSVASINTQYF. The chain has TRBV9 and TRBJ2-3; D remains unclear. CDR1 SGDLS and CDR2 YYNGEE come from the germline V gene. The CDR3 length is 13 residues. V was trimmed by 0 bases and J by 7 bases, leaving 9 bases between them.

This clonotype was counted only a few times. The chain couples TRBV2 to TRBJ1-1; D not resolved. V gave up 7 bases and J gave up 4 bases, with 7 bases separating them. This CDR3 is 11 amino acids long. Germline lookup yields CDR1 SNHLY and CDR2 FYNNEI. The CDR3 sequence: CASTSGTEAFF. The CDR3 DNA sequence: TGTGCCAGCACCTCCGGCACTGAAGCTTTCTTT.

The chain is built from TRBV7-6 and TRBJ2-4; 8 bases line up with TRBD1. The last part of the DNA fits TRBJ2-7 better; the J call may be wrong. Per the germline V gene, CDR1 is SGHVS and CDR2 is FNYEAQ. There are 15 residues in the CDR3. The CDR3 is CASSQQGVGPYEQYF. Written as DNA, the CDR3 is TGTGCCAGCAGCCAACAGGGGGTCGGTCCCTACGAGCAGTACTTC.

This clonotype has a handful of counts. The chain joins TRBV7-9 to TRBJ1-6, with 7 bases that match TRBD1. Germline CDR1 and CDR2: SEHNR and FQNEAQ (reference sequence). The J segment lost 5 bases and the V segment lost 3 bases, leaving 4 bases of the junction unmatched. There are 15 residues in the CDR3. CDR3 loop: CASSFTGQNNSPLHF. CDR3 DNA: TGTGCCAGCAGCTTTACGGGACAGAATAATTCACCCCTCCACTTT.

This chain uses TRBV29-1 with TRBJ2-2, with D maybe TRBD1 (7 bases). The V and J ends lost 4 bases and 7 bases respectively, with 13 bases between them. Germline CDR1 SQVTM, CDR2 ANQGSEA. The length of the CDR3 is 13 residues. This chain's CDR3 is CSVGRGQHGELFF. The DNA of the CDR3 is TGCAGCGTTGGGAGGGGGCAACACGGGGAGCTGTTTTTT.

This clonotype was seen a handful of times. The chain couples TRBV20-1 to TRBJ2-7; 8 nucleotides match TRBD1. The CDR3 contains 13 residues. CDR1 DFQATT and CDR2 SNEGSKA come from the germline V gene (reference sequence). Trimming took 4 bases from V and 4 from J; bases not matched to a gene: 6. CDR3 nucleotides: TGCAGTGCTAATCAGGGGGCGCGATACGAGCAGTACTTC. Amino acids: CSANQGARYEQYF.